This TCR beta chain was retrieved from a study of Ad26.COV2.S vaccination and SARS-CoV-2 variants (dated by TCRdb to the early 2020s). Study-wide context: Donors in the vaccine arm were drawn from COV1001, a phase I-IIa trial of Ad26.COV2.S in healthy adults that was multicentre, randomized, double-blind and placebo-controlled. Ad26.COV2.S was given intramuscularly at 5x10^10 or 1x10^11 viral particles, as a single shot or as two shots 56 days apart. TCRbeta repertoire sequencing served as the tool for gauging how specific and how broad the SARS-CoV-2-reactive T cell receptors were following Ad26.COV2.S vaccination. A total of some 30 samples were included in the TCR-sequenced set, comprising approximately 20 Ad26.COV2.S vaccine recipients, 5 placebo recipients and 8 SARS-CoV-2 convalescent individuals. Trial participants were randomized into five groups of five: low-dose or high-dose Ad26.COV2.S given once or twice, or placebo on both occasions. Investigators remained blinded to trial group allocation during experiments and outcome assessment.

The immunoSEQ Assay was the method used to sequence TCRbeta CDR3 regions. After extraction, genomic DNA underwent amplification by bias-controlled multiplex PCR, followed by high-throughput sequencing. As for how the authors treated the data: Collapsing and filtering of sequences were performed to quantify the absolute abundance of each unique TCRbeta CDR3 region. T cell fraction was estimated by normalizing TCRbeta template counts to usable DNA, with usable DNA measured through amplification of reference genes found in all nucleated cells. Repertoire TCRs were annotated as SARS-CoV-2-specific when V gene, CDR3 amino acid sequence and J gene were exactly matched to a known reactive TCR set. MIRA supplied the reference SARS-CoV-2 TCR set, which was filtered for enrichment in COVID-19-positive ImmuneCODE repertoires so that public or cross-reactive TCRs were removed. Based on the MIRA antigens, annotated TCRs were further analysed at the level of specific ORF or position within ORF. Breadth was defined as the number of annotated unique rearrangements divided by the total number of unique productive rearrangements, and depth was defined as the summed frequency of the annotated unique rearrangements. Group comparisons of TCR breadth used two-sided Wilcoxon rank-sum tests. Drawn from immuneACCESS, this table holds only the in-frame rearrangements with V and J called that TCRdb kept. Clones are partly lost; checked studies trace under half to an unresolved V gene and leave the rest unexplained. That table is the source of V, J and clone size, and D and trimming were worked out from the DNA. Here the sample has a few hundred thousand clones; 70% to 90% occur a single time. The top ten constitute 3.6% of the sample.

Notes on this clone: There is no known antigen for this receptor. Base qualities were left out, and no much larger clone turns up one base away.

Broad study findings and their caveats: According to the authors, total T cell responses may have been underestimated by the TCR breadth and depth analyses. Substantial breadth of spike-specific CD8+ and CD4+ T cell responses was reported after vaccination. The study lacked the statistical power to compare responses across vaccine doses or regimens. Comparable non-spike TCR breadth was observed between vaccine and placebo recipients, consistent with only spike being contained in the vaccine. Spike-specific TCR breadth was higher in Ad26.COV2.S recipients than in placebo recipients (P = 0.0014).

Reading the label with the study, this specimen's treatment or condition is: some 20 received Ad26.COV2.S at low or high dose, single or two shots; about 5 received placebo; per-sample allocation not given. For vaccine and placebo recipients, repertoires were sequenced using samples collected on day 63 after the first injection. In Cohort 1b, 25 or so adults aged 18-55 years were enrolled at a single site in Boston, USA, between 29 July and 7 August 2020. Ad26.COV2.S consisted of a replication-incompetent adenovirus type 26 vector by which a prefusion-stabilized SARS-CoV-2 spike protein from the original Wuhan strain was expressed. This sequence was found in a person aged 18-60 years who received the Ad26.COV2.S COVID-19 vaccine or a placebo. Sequenced material: peripheral blood, taken in a trial of Ad26.COV2.S vaccine versus placebo.

The bases read TGTGCCACCAGTGGGCGGACAGGGGGCAGCTACGAGCAGTACTTC. The encoded protein is CATSGRTGGSYEQYF. The V and J genes are TRBV24-1 and TRBJ2-7; a stretch of 11 junction bases matches TRBD1. V trim: 5 bases; J trim: 3 bases; unmatched bases: 5. As encoded in the germline V gene, CDR1 is KGHDR while CDR2 is SFDVKD. Reading from cysteine to phenylalanine, the CDR3 counts 15 amino acids. Only the CDR3 DNA is retained, 45 bases long and in frame from the first base.